The 27 T cell receptor beta chains listed next were all sequenced from one sample in a study of cytomegalovirus exposure and HLA in healthy donors. Assay used: immunoSEQ multiplex PCR; TCRdb lists only in-frame clones, some missing. The repertoire includes 100,000 to 150,000 clones, approximately 92% of them detected once, and 1% to 1.4% sits in the top ten. Sample: PBMCs. These receptors came from a woman between 18 and 30 years old in good health and CMV-seronegative.

This rearrangement joins TRBV10-1 to TRBJ2-5; perhaps TRBD2 as D (6 bases). The length of the CDR3 is 14 residues. V lost 0 bases to trimming and J lost 3 bases, with 8 bases between them. CDR1 and CDR2 from the germline V gene are WNHNN and SYGVQD (reference sequence). CDR3 amino acids: CASSESLAEETQYF. The CDR3 DNA is TGCGCCAGCAGTGAGTCCTTAGCGGAAGAGACCCAGTACTTC.

The chain is built from TRBV29-1 and TRBJ2-6; 8 nucleotides match TRBD1. Per the germline V gene, CDR1 is SQVTM and CDR2 is ANQGSEA. The CDR3 contains 17 residues. The J segment lost 4 bases and the V segment lost 6 bases, leaving 14 bases of the junction unmatched. CDR3 nucleotides: TGCAGCGTCTTCTTCGGGACAGGCGAAAGAGGGGCCAACGTCCTGACTTTC. It translates to CSVFFGTGERGANVLTF.

The V gene is TRBV7-7, the J gene TRBJ2-5; perhaps TRBD2 as D (7 bases). V was cut by 0 bases and J by 4 bases, with 9 bases left in between. Germline CDR1 and CDR2: SSHAT and FNYEAQ (reference sequence). CDR3 length: 14 residues. The DNA of the CDR3 is TGTGCCAGCAGCTTAGCGAGGGGGGGAGAGACCCAGTACTTC. This gives the protein CASSLARGGETQYF.

V gene TRBV27 combines with J gene TRBJ1-1, with D unresolved. The CDR3 contains 13 residues. V was pared by 6 bases and J by 1 base, with 9 bases between. Germline lookup yields CDR1 MNHEY and CDR2 SMNVEV (reference sequence). CDR3 bases: TGTGCCAGCAGGATATACAGGAACACTGAAGCTTTCTTT. Protein sequence: CASRIYRNTEAFF.

This chain uses TRBV6-4 with TRBJ1-1, with 7 positions matching TRBD1. Germline CDR1 and CDR2: MRHNA and SNTAGT. The V gene end was trimmed by 2 bases and the J gene end by 4 bases; junction bases not matched to a gene: 1. The CDR3 totals 13 residues. As DNA, the CDR3 is TGTGCCAGCAGTGACCAGGGGGGCACTGAAGCTTTCTTT. Its protein is CASSDQGGTEAFF.

The rearrangement links TRBV28 to TRBJ1-1; 7 nucleotides agree with TRBD1. CDR3 length: 15 residues. The junction had 10 bases not matched to a gene; V was cut back by 7 bases and J by 2 bases. Per the germline V gene, CDR1 is MDHEN and CDR2 is SYDVKM. This chain's CDR3 is CASKVGTVGNTEAFF. CDR3 sequence (DNA): TGTGCCAGCAAAGTGGGGACAGTGGGAAACACTGAAGCTTTCTTT.

This chain joins TRBV27 and TRBJ2-7, with D perhaps matching TRBD1 (6 bases). In germline, CDR1 is MNHEY, CDR2 SMNVEV (reference sequence). This CDR3 has 13 residues. V dropped 3 bases and J dropped 4 bases, with 10 bases sitting between them. Here the CDR3 reads CASSFQQGYEQYF. As DNA, the CDR3 is TGTGCCAGCAGTTTCCAACAGGGATACGAGCAGTACTTC.

The chain uses TRBV4-1 and TRBJ1-5; D unresolved. The V end was cut by 1 base, the J end by 0 bases, with 10 bases between. Germline V lookup: CDR1 MGHRA, CDR2 YSYEKL. The CDR3 length is 16 residues. In DNA form, the CDR3 reads TGCGCCAGCAGCCAAGGTGCGGAATATAGCAATCAGCCCCAGCATTTT. Translating gives CASSQGAEYSNQPQHF.

This sequence joins TRBV5-4 and TRBJ1-2; D uncertain. The CDR3 totals 12 residues. Trimming stripped 9 bases from V and 8 bases from J, with 17 bases between. Per the germline V gene, CDR1 is SGHNT and CDR2 is YYREEE (reference sequence). CDR3: CAIDAGKDGYTF. The CDR3 DNA sequence: TGTGCCATAGACGCGGGGAAGGACGGCTACACCTTC.

This clone was recorded once. The V gene is TRBV7-9, the J gene TRBJ2-1, with 8 bases identical to TRBD1. Germline loops: CDR1 SEHNR, CDR2 FQNEAQ (reference sequence). The CDR3 has 16 amino acids. With 5 bases clipped from V and 5 bases from J, the junction kept 11 bases outside the gene matches. CDR3 DNA sequence: TGTGCCAGCAGCCCCCAATGGACAGGGTCCCACAATGAGCAGTTCTTC. It is translated as CASSPQWTGSHNEQFF.

The V gene is TRBV18, the J gene TRBJ2-7; no clear D gene. CDR1 and CDR2 (germline): KGHSH, LQKENI. The CDR3 has 11 amino acids. Deletions cut 2 bases from V and 6 bases from J, with 5 bases between. For the CDR3, the DNA is TGTGCCAGCTCACCAGGGCGCGAGCAGTACGTC. Translated: CASSPGREQYV.

The gene calls are TRBV10-1 and TRBJ2-3, with TRBD1 identical over 10 bases. Germline V gene data show CDR1 as WNHNN and CDR2 as SYGVQD (reference sequence). This CDR3 has 14 residues. J gave up 4 bases and V 9 bases, and 7 bases lay outside the gene matches. CDR3 DNA sequence: TGCGCCAGTTCGGAGGACAGGGGGGCAGATACGCAGTATTTT. Its translation: CASSEDRGADTQYF.

The V and J genes are TRBV5-1 and TRBJ1-5; 7 bases agree with TRBD1. CDR3 size: 13 residues. CDR1 and CDR2 from the germline V gene are SGHRS and YFSETQ. The V and J ends lost 4 bases and 7 bases, in that order; junction bases with no gene match: 5. CDR3 sequence reads: CASSEGAGQPQHF. CDR3 coding DNA: TGCGCCAGCAGCGAGGGGGCCGGACAGCCCCAGCATTTT.

This clone was seen a handful of times. J is TRBJ1-6 and V is TRBV6-5, with TRBD1 matching over 7 bases. V was clipped by 2 bases and J by 10 bases; unmatched bases: 5. The CDR3 runs 14 residues. Germline V gene data show CDR1 as MNHEY and CDR2 as SVGAGI. CDR3 sequence (DNA): TGTGCCAGCAGTTACCGACAGGGACGGTCACCCCTCCACTTT. Its protein is CASSYRQGRSPLHF.

This clone came up once. J is TRBJ1-5 and V is TRBV2, with TRBD1 identical over 7 bases. This CDR3 comprises 15 residues. V was clipped by 5 bases and J by 3 bases; unmatched bases: 7. Germline loops: CDR1 SNHLY, CDR2 FYNNEI. CDR3 nucleotides: TGTGCCAGCAGTACTGATGGACAGGCCAATCAGCCCCAGCATTTT. It translates to CASSTDGQANQPQHF.

The chain is built from TRBV27 and TRBJ2-1; 8 bases fit TRBD2. There are 15 residues in the CDR3. Unmatched junction bases numbered 9, after V lost 5 bases and J lost 6 bases. Germline loops: CDR1 MNHEY, CDR2 SMNVEV (reference sequence). This chain's CDR3 is CASSLAGGSINEQFF. DNA for the CDR3: TGTGCCAGCAGTCTCGCGGGGGGTTCTATCAATGAGCAGTTCTTC.

The V call is TRBV4-3, the J call TRBJ2-1, with 11 positions matching TRBD1. CDR3 length: 20 amino acids. Germline CDR1 LGHNA, CDR2 YSLEER. With 2 bases clipped from V and 1 base from J, the junction kept 13 bases outside the gene matches. This CDR3 reads CASSQSGTGGEWASYNEQFF. Here the CDR3 DNA reads TGCGCCAGCAGCCAATCTGGGACAGGGGGGGAGTGGGCGTCCTACAATGAGCAGTTCTTC.

This clone was recorded a few times. The CDR3 DNA reads as TGCGCCAGCAGCTTCGGGACAGGGGAAGGCTACACCTTC. Translating gives CASSFGTGEGYTF. V is TRBV5-1 and J is TRBJ1-2, with TRBD1 matching over 10 bases. CDR1 and CDR2 (germline): SGHRS, YFSETQ. The CDR3 contains 13 residues. The ends lost 2 bases at V and 8 bases at J; junction bases unmatched: 3.

CDR3 protein: CASSYLQGSRNTEAFF. The CDR3, as DNA: TGTGCCAGCAGTTACCTACAGGGGTCCAGGAACACTGAAGCTTTCTTT. V usage is TRBV6-5 and J usage is TRBJ1-1, with TRBD1 matching 7 bases. V shed 2 bases and J 1 base; nucleotides not matched to a gene: 7. CDR1 MNHEY and CDR2 SVGAGI come from the germline V gene. The CDR3 runs 16 residues.

The chain links TRBV18 to TRBJ1-1, with 7 nucleotides matching TRBD1. CDR3 length equals 13 residues. CDR1 is KGHSH and CDR2 is LQKENI in the germline V gene. The V segment lost 3 bases and the J segment 11 bases; nucleotides outside the gene matches: 9. CDR3 amino acids: CASSPDPRGRAFF. In DNA form, the CDR3 reads TGTGCCAGCTCACCTGATCCCAGGGGGAGGGCTTTCTTT.

The chain combines TRBV6-5 with TRBJ2-3, with 9 bases aligning to TRBD2. The V gene end was trimmed by 8 bases and the J gene end by 7 bases; junction bases not matched to a gene: 13. CDR1 is MNHEY, CDR2 SVGAGI, per germline. This CDR3 contains 15 residues. As DNA, the CDR3 is TGTGCCAGCGGCGGGGGGGTAAACCGGAGGAATACGCAGTATTTT. This codes for CASGGGVNRRNTQYF.

The chain's CDR3 is CASSVGTSGIAYEQYF. The DNA for the CDR3 is TGTGCCAGCAGCGTAGGAACTAGCGGGATCGCCTACGAGCAGTACTTC. The rearrangement links TRBV9 to TRBJ2-7; 10 bases align to TRBD2. The V segment lost 0 bases and the J segment 2 bases; nucleotides outside the gene matches: 5. The CDR3 sequence is 16 residues long. Germline CDR1 reads SGDLS; CDR2 reads YYNGEE.

The gene calls are TRBV19 and TRBJ1-5, with D possibly TRBD1 on 5 matching bases. CDR1 is LNHDA, CDR2 SQIVND, per germline (reference sequence). V lost 6 bases and J 3 bases, leaving 24 bases between the germline ends. CDR3 length equals 18 residues. Here the CDR3 reads CASSPDPVSRVYNQPQHF. CDR3 sequence (DNA): TGTGCCAGTAGCCCCGACCCCGTGTCCAGGGTATACAATCAGCCCCAGCATTTT.

Regarding this clone: The same CDR3 can be traced to other DNA sequences in this sample. This rearrangement joins TRBV30 to TRBJ2-7; TRBD1 aligns across 8 bases. Germline-derived CDR1 and CDR2 are GTSNPN and SVGIG (reference sequence). The CDR3 loop spans 14 amino acids. The V segment lost 6 bases and the J segment 3 bases; nucleotides outside the gene matches: 10. CDR3 in amino acids: CACKERTGGYEQYV. CDR3 DNA sequence: TGTGCCTGCAAAGAGAGAACAGGGGGCTACGAGCAGTACGTC.

This chain uses TRBV30 with TRBJ1-5, with D unclear. The V and J ends lost 2 bases and 6 bases respectively, with 11 bases between them. This CDR3 contains 13 residues. Per germline, CDR1 GTSNPN and CDR2 SVGIG (reference sequence). In DNA, the CDR3 is TGTGCCTGGAGTTTGCAGGAGGCTCAGCCCCAGCATTTT. Amino acid sequence: CAWSLQEAQPQHF. The entire variable domain, with the rest obtained from reference TRBV30 and TRBJ1-5, is as follows: SQTIHQWPATLVQPVGSPLSLECTVEGTSNPNLYWYRQAAGRGLQLLFYSVGIGQISSEVPQNLSASRPQDRQFILSSKKLLLSDSGFYLCAWSLQEAQPQHFGDGTRLSIL.

As concerns this clone: In the same sample, other DNA sequences code for this CDR3. The V call is TRBV7-6, the J call TRBJ2-5; D uncertain. Germline V gene sequence: CDR1 SGHVS, CDR2 FNYEAQ. This CDR3 is 12 amino acids long. V was trimmed by 1 base and J by 3 bases, leaving 3 bases between them. CDR3 DNA: TGTGCCAGCAGCTTAGTAGAAGAGACCCAGTACTTC. This sequence encodes CASSLVEETQYF.

This chain joins TRBV7-2 and TRBJ2-3; D remains ambiguous. The V end was cut by 5 bases, the J end by 8 bases, with 20 bases between. Germline V gene lookup returns CDR1 SGHTA and CDR2 FQGNSA. The CDR3 length is 15 residues. The CDR3 sequence: CASSNSGSQTGTQYF. Here the CDR3 DNA reads TGTGCCAGCAGCAACTCCGGGTCCCAGACCGGTACGCAGTATTTT. The full variable domain, completed using reference TRBV7-2 and TRBJ2-3, is GAGVSQSPSNKVTEKGKDVELRCDPISGHTALYWYRQSLGQGLEFLIYFQGNSAPDKSGLPSDRFSAERTGGSVSTLTIQRTQQEDSAVYLCASSNSGSQTGTQYFGPGTRLTVL.